One sample yielded the 26 T cell receptor beta chains listed below, sequenced in a study of spatial heterogeneity in lung cancer. Sample time point: sample taken at primary tumor resection. MiXCR, run by TCRdb on the 5' RACE reads, gives a single entry per CDR3 protein. The sample has approximately 24,000 distinct CDR3 sequences, around 5.1% seen once. Sequences were derived from PBMCs, sampled at surgery. These receptors came from a male donor with early-stage non-small cell lung cancer.

This clonotype appeared many times. The gene calls are TRBV28 and TRBJ2-1, with D possibly being TRBD1 (6 bases). Germline CDR1 is MDHEN and CDR2 is SYDVKM. The CDR3 loop spans 16 amino acids. V shed 6 bases and J shed 8 bases, with 23 bases lying between them. The CDR3 DNA reads as TGTGCCAGCAGACGATGGTCGGGACAAAGGGCTTATGAGCAGTTCTTC. Residues: CASRRWSGQRAYEQFF. Together with reference TRBV28 and TRBJ2-1, the CDR3 gives the full variable domain: DVKVTQSSRYLVKRTGEKVFLECVQDMDHENMFWYRQDPGLGLRLIYFSYDVKMKEKGDIPEGYSVSREKKERFSLILESASTNQTSMYLCASRRWSGQRAYEQFFGPGTRLTVL.

Within the sample, this clonotype is medium-sized. The gene calls are TRBV12-3 or TRBV12-4 and TRBJ1-5; the D gene is possibly TRBD1 (6 bases). The CDR3 contains 16 residues. Trimming shortened V by 7 bases and J by 0 bases, and 16 bases separated the two germline ends. In nucleotides, the CDR3 is TGTGCCAGCACCAAATTTGGGACATCTAGCAATCAGCCCCAGCATTTT. It is translated as CASTKFGTSSNQPQHF.

The gene calls are TRBV12-3 or TRBV12-4 and TRBJ1-1; D possibly corresponds to TRBD1 (6 bases). CDR3 size: 14 residues. Trimming removed 0 bases from V and 5 bases from J, with 10 bases in between. CDR3 sequence: CASSLALRGTEAFF. Here the CDR3 DNA reads TGTGCCAGCAGTTTAGCGTTGAGGGGGACTGAAGCTTTCTTT.

This clonotype is medium-sized (0.01 to 0.1%). The rearrangement joins TRBV4-2 to TRBJ1-5, with unresolved D. V lost 5 bases and J lost 0, with 2 bases in between. This CDR3 contains 12 residues. CDR1 and CDR2 from the germline V gene are LGHNA and YNFKEQ. The CDR3 coding sequence is TGTGCCAGCAGCTATAGCAATCAGCCCCAGCATTTT. Amino acid sequence: CASSYSNQPQHF.

J is TRBJ2-5 and V is TRBV27, with D possibly being TRBD2 (5 bases). CDR1 is MNHEY and CDR2 is SMNVEV in the germline V gene (reference sequence). The ends were cut back, 0 bases at V and 1 base at J, with 18 bases in the middle. The CDR3 totals 18 residues. The chain's CDR3 is CASSLSASSSPGQETQYF. CDR3 nucleotides: TGTGCCAGCAGTTTATCGGCTAGCTCTTCGCCGGGCCAAGAGACCCAGTACTTC.

This clonotype showed up many times. The rearrangement links TRBV29-1 to TRBJ1-1, with D unresolved. The CDR3 extends over 12 amino acids. Looked up from germline, CDR1 is SQVTM and CDR2 is ANQGSEA. V gave up 4 bases and J gave up 8 bases, with 14 bases separating them. This CDR3 is CSVALVYGEAFF. CDR3 DNA: TGCAGCGTTGCTCTAGTCTACGGAGAAGCTTTCTTT. The whole variable domain, filled in from reference TRBV29-1 and TRBJ1-1, reads SAVISQKPSRDICQRGTSLTIQCQVDSQVTMMFWYRQQPGQSLTLIATANQGSEATYESGFVIDKFPISRPNLTFSTLTVSNMSPEDSSIYLCSVALVYGEAFFGQGTRLTVV.

This clonotype was seen at least ten times. This chain's CDR3 is CASSNSVTLLNTGELFF. The CDR3 DNA reads TGTGCCAGTAGTAATTCCGTCACACTCCTTAACACCGGGGAGCTGTTTTTT. The chain recombines TRBV19 with TRBJ2-2; D not certain. The CDR3 spans 17 residues. Trimming took 4 bases from V and 2 from J, leaving 17 bases between them. Germline CDR1 and CDR2: LNHDA and SQIVND (reference sequence).

Ten or more counts support this clonotype. The rearrangement uses TRBV6-6 and TRBJ2-1, with 8 bases lining up with TRBD2. CDR3 length equals 17 residues. CDR1 is MNHNY, CDR2 SVGAGI, per germline (reference sequence). V shed 2 bases, J shed 1 base, and the junction held 7 bases outside the gene matches. The CDR3 protein is CASSYGVAGRSYNEQFF. The DNA for the CDR3 is TGTGCCAGCAGTTACGGGGTAGCGGGAAGGTCCTACAATGAGCAGTTCTTC.

The sample holds many counts of this clonotype. V and J are TRBV6-6 and TRBJ2-3, with TRBD2 matching 14 bases. The CDR3 consists of 18 residues. After removal of 6 bases from V and 6 bases from J, the junction contained 14 bases not matched to a gene. Germline-derived CDR1 and CDR2 are MNHNY and SVGAGI (reference sequence). CDR3 loop: CASSQSGLAGGREDTQYF. CDR3 nucleotide sequence: TGTGCCAGCAGCCAATCCGGACTAGCGGGAGGCCGGGAGGATACGCAGTATTTT.

This clonotype occurred many times. The chain recombines TRBV29-1 with TRBJ2-7; 8 nucleotides align to TRBD1. Germline V gene sequence: CDR1 SQVTM, CDR2 ANQGSEA. V lost 6 bases, J lost 4 bases, and 2 bases stayed unmatched. The CDR3 spans 11 residues. CDR3 amino acids: CSVRDRYEQYF. CDR3 sequence (DNA): TGCAGCGTGCGGGACAGGTACGAGCAGTACTTC.

This clonotype came up many times. The chain has TRBV19 and TRBJ2-7, with D perhaps TRBD1 or TRBD2 (5 bases each). The CDR3 is made up of 12 amino acids. From germline, CDR1 is LNHDA and CDR2 SQIVND (reference sequence). Deletions cut 5 bases from V and 7 bases from J, with 12 bases between. The CDR3, as DNA: TGTGCCAGTAGTCGGGACGGGATGGAGCAGTACTTC. This gives the protein CASSRDGMEQYF. Filled out from reference TRBV19 and TRBJ2-7, the complete variable domain reads DGGITQSPKYLFRKEGQNVTLSCEQNLNHDAMYWYRQDPGQGLRLIYYSQIVNDFQKGDIAEGYSVSREKKESFPLTVTSAQKNPTAFYLCASSRDGMEQYFGPGTRLTVT.

This clonotype was detected only a few times. The genes are TRBV23-1 and TRBJ2-4, with 7 nucleotides matching TRBD2. TRBV23-1 is labeled an ORF, and its function is uncertain. The CDR3 is 14 residues long. Trimming removed 4 bases from V and 15 bases from J; junction bases left unmatched: 15. The CDR3 loop is CASSPLPPPGGRYF. CDR3 nucleotides: TGCGCCAGCAGTCCTCTACCCCCCCCGGGGGGAAGGTACTTC.

The table lists this clonotype with many counts. The J gene is TRBJ1-4, the V gene TRBV20-1, with D possibly matching TRBD1 (5 bases). The V end was cut by 0 bases, the J end by 3 bases, with 14 bases between. Germline values: CDR1 DFQATT, CDR2 SNEGSKA (reference sequence). The CDR3 is 16 amino acids. The CDR3 loop reads CSARDTDRGPNEKLFF. DNA for the CDR3: TGCAGTGCTAGAGATACGGACCGGGGACCTAATGAAAAACTGTTTTTT.

This clonotype was picked up many times. The chain uses TRBV2 and TRBJ2-2, with a tentative D call TRBD1 (5 bases). Trimming took off 10 bases at V and 0 bases at J, with 18 bases between the two ends. CDR3 length: 16 amino acids. Germline lookup yields CDR1 SNHLY and CDR2 FYNNEI. CDR3 protein: CAKKGIAGTNTGELFF. The CDR3 DNA reads as TGTGCCAAAAAGGGGATTGCAGGGACGAACACCGGGGAGCTGTTTTTT.

V usage is TRBV4-2 and J usage is TRBJ2-4, with D perhaps matching TRBD1 (6 bases). V lost 0 bases to trimming and J lost 6 bases, with 12 bases between them. Germline-derived CDR1 and CDR2 are LGHNA and YNFKEQ. This CDR3 is 15 amino acids long. CDR3 nucleotide sequence: TGTGCCAGCAGCCAAGACCGGGACATCGGAAACATTCAGTACTTC. Translated, it gives CASSQDRDIGNIQYF.

This clonotype showed up many times. CDR3 sequence reads: CASSLFRADEAFF. In nucleotides, the CDR3 is TGTGCCAGCAGCTTGTTTCGGGCCGATGAAGCTTTCTTT. This sequence joins TRBV5-4 and TRBJ1-1; D is uncertain. CDR1 is SGHNT and CDR2 is YYREEE in the germline V gene (reference sequence). V was cut by 1 base and J by 7 bases, with 11 bases left in between. CDR3 length equals 13 residues.

This clonotype showed up many times. This chain joins TRBV6-5 and TRBJ1-6; a possible D gene is TRBD1 (5 bases). Trimming removed 0 bases from V and 9 bases from J, with 15 bases in between. Per the germline V gene, CDR1 is MNHEY and CDR2 is SVGAGI. The CDR3 runs 16 residues. CDR3 in DNA: TGTGCCAGCAGTTACTCAGCGAACAGGATACCTTCACCCCTCCACTTT. Encoded protein: CASSYSANRIPSPLHF.

This rearrangement joins TRBV3-1 to TRBJ2-7; 11 bases align to TRBD2. CDR1 and CDR2 (germline): LGHDT, YNNKEL (reference sequence). V was clipped by 5 bases and J by 3 bases; unmatched bases: 6. The CDR3 length is 15 residues. In DNA form, the CDR3 reads TGTGCCAGCAGCATTAGCGGGAGGGCCAACTACGAGCAGTACTTC. Amino acids: CASSISGRANYEQYF.

This clonotype has just a few counts. This sequence joins TRBV19 and TRBJ2-3, with a weak D call TRBD2 (5 bases). Trimming stripped 3 bases from V and 5 bases from J, with 12 bases between. CDR3 length: 14 amino acids. CDR1 is LNHDA, CDR2 SQIVND, per germline (reference sequence). The CDR3 region is CASSISGEQDTQYF. DNA for the CDR3: TGTGCCAGTAGTATCAGCGGTGAACAAGATACGCAGTATTTT.

This clonotype has at least ten counts. V usage is TRBV29-1 and J usage is TRBJ2-7, with D hard to call. The CDR3 totals 12 residues. Germline V gives CDR1 SQVTM, CDR2 ANQGSEA. V was cut by 0 bases and J by 13 bases, with 16 bases left in between. CDR3: CSVEESDGVFYF. DNA for the CDR3: TGCAGCGTTGAAGAGTCGGACGGCGTCTTTTACTTC.

By share, this clonotype counts as medium-sized. The chain carries TRBV20-1 and TRBJ1-3; no reliable D call. Germline V gene sequence: CDR1 DFQATT, CDR2 SNEGSKA (reference sequence). This CDR3 region has 13 residues. V lost 3 bases to trimming and J lost 0 bases, with 6 bases between them. Here the CDR3 DNA reads TGCAGTGCTAGTTCGCCCTCTGGAAACACCATATATTTT. Protein: CSASSPSGNTIYF.

This clonotype was observed at least ten times. This chain joins TRBV12-3 or TRBV12-4 and TRBJ1-6; tentatively, D is TRBD1 (5 bases). CDR3 length equals 14 residues. Trimming pared 4 bases from V and 9 bases from J, leaving 13 bases between. CDR3 in DNA: TGTGCCAGCAGTTCGCAGGGTGGGGGTTCACCCCTCCACTTT. Translated, it gives CASSSQGGGSPLHF.

This clonotype was seen at least ten times. This chain uses TRBV6-1 with TRBJ2-1; no definite D call. Germline V CDR1 and CDR2: MNHNS, SASEGT. This CDR3 contains 14 residues. Trimming stripped 6 bases from V and 0 bases from J, with 9 bases between. The CDR3 DNA reads TGTGCCAGCAGGCCAGTAATCTCCTACAATGAGCAGTTCTTC. This sequence encodes CASRPVISYNEQFF.

The table lists this clonotype with many counts. The chain links TRBV28 to TRBJ1-4; D uncertain. V dropped 1 base and J dropped 7 bases, with 10 bases sitting between them. CDR1 and CDR2 (germline): MDHEN, SYDVKM. There are 14 residues in the CDR3. This chain's CDR3 is CASSLSHQGEKLFF. The CDR3 nucleotides are TGTGCCAGCAGTTTATCTCACCAAGGTGAAAAACTGTTTTTT.

In its sample, this clonotype was seen many times. The DNA of the CDR3 is TGTGCCAGCAGCTCCACAGGGGGCGCGGACCCCTACGAGCAGTACTTC. This gives the protein CASSSTGGADPYEQYF. The chain uses TRBV5-4 and TRBJ2-7; 9 bases align to TRBD1. The CDR3 runs 16 residues. V trimming: 3 bases; J trimming: 2 bases; junction bases outside the gene matches: 9. CDR1 SGHNT and CDR2 YYREEE come from the germline V gene (reference sequence).

The sample holds many counts of this clonotype. The rearrangement uses TRBV4-1 and TRBJ2-1; 8 bases align to TRBD2. The CDR3 is made up of 16 amino acids. The junction had 8 bases not matched to a gene; V was cut back by 2 bases and J by 5 bases. Germline loops: CDR1 MGHRA, CDR2 YSYEKL. The CDR3 reads CASSQRGGGIDNEQFF. The CDR3 coding sequence is TGCGCCAGCAGCCAACGGGGCGGGGGGATTGACAATGAGCAGTTCTTC.